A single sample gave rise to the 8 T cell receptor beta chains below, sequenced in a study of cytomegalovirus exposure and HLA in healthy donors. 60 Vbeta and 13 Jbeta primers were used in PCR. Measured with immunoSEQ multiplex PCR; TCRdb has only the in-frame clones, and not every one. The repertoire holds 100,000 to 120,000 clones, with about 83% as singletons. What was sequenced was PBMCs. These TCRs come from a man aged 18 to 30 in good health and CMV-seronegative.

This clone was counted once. The CDR3 here is CASNPHKRTSGEQFF. In nucleotides, the CDR3 is TGCGCCAGCAACCCACACAAAAGAACTAGCGGGGAGCAGTTCTTC. The chain joins TRBV5-1 to TRBJ2-1; TRBD2 agrees at 9 bases. J lost 10 bases, V lost 6 bases, and 14 bases had no gene match. The germline V gene encodes CDR1 SGHRS and CDR2 YFSETQ. The CDR3 loop spans 15 amino acids.

Here the CDR3 reads CASSLESGGLFQPQHF. The CDR3 DNA is TGTGCCAGCAGCTTGGAGAGCGGGGGGTTATTCCAGCCCCAGCATTTT. The chain couples TRBV5-8 to TRBJ1-5; the D gene is possibly TRBD1 (5 bases). Trimming removed 0 bases from V and 7 bases from J, with 17 bases in between. The CDR3 totals 16 residues. The V gene's germline CDR1 is SGHTS and CDR2 YDEGEE.

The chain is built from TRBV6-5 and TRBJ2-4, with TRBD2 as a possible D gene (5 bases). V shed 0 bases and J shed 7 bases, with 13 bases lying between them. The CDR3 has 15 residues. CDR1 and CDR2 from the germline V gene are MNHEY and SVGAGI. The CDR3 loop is CASSYSTGVGNIQYF. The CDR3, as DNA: TGTGCCAGCAGTTACTCAACCGGGGTAGGGAACATTCAGTACTTC.

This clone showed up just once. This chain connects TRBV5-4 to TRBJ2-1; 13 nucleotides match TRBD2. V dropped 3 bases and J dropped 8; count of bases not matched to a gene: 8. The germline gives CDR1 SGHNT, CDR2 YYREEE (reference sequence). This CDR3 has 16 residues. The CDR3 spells CASSWGLAGRGDEQFF. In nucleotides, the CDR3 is TGTGCCAGCAGCTGGGGACTAGCGGGAAGGGGGGATGAGCAGTTCTTC.

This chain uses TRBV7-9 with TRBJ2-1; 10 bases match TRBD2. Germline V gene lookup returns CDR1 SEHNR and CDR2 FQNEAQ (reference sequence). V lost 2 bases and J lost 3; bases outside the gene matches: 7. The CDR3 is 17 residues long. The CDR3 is CASSLKASGSHYNEQFF. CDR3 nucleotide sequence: TGTGCCAGCAGCTTAAAGGCTAGCGGGAGCCACTACAATGAGCAGTTCTTC. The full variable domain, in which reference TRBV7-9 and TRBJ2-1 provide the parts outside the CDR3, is DTGVSQNPRHKITKRGQNVTFRCDPISEHNRLYWYRQTLGQGPEFLTYFQNEAQLEKSRLLSDRFSAERPKGSFSTLEIQRTEQGDSAMYLCASSLKASGSHYNEQFFGPGTRLTVL.

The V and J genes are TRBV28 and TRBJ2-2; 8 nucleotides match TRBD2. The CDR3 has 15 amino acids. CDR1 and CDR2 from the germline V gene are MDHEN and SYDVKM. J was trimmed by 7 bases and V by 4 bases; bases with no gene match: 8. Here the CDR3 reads CASSSPQREIGELFF. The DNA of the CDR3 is TGTGCCAGCAGTTCGCCCCAGCGGGAGATCGGGGAGCTGTTTTTT.

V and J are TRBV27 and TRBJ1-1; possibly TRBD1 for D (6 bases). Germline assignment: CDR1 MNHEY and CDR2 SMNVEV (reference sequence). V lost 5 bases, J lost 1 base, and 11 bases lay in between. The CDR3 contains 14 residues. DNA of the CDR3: TGTGCCAGCAGTGGCTTAGGGGGGAACACTGAAGCTTTCTTT. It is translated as CASSGLGGNTEAFF.

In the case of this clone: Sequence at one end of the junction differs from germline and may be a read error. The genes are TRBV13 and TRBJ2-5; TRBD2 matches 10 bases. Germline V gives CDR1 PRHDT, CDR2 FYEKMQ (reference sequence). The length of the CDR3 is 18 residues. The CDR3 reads CASSLGAVWTSGQETQYF. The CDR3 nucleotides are TGTGCCAGCAGCCTAGGGGCAGTCTGGACTAGCGGTCAAGAGACCCAGTACTTC.